This record concerns one TCR beta chain sequence. A junction end diverges from the germline sequence, so it may reflect a read error. This CDR3 region has 12 residues. Per germline, CDR1 DFQATT and CDR2 SNEGSKA (reference sequence). TCRdb reprocessed the 5' RACE reads via MiXCR and lists one record per CDR3 protein. The data contain around 50,000 distinct CDR3 sequences, 28% of them singletons. The genes are TRBV20-1 and TRBJ2-1, with 10 bases fitting TRBD2. The sequenced material came from tumor-infiltrating memory CD4+ T cells sorted from the breast tumor. Stated subset: memory CD4+ T cells, CD4+CD45RO+CD25-. This clonotype was sampled from a female donor with breast cancer. The CDR3, as DNA: TGCAGTGCTAGAACCCTCTTCAGCGGGAGGGCTTTC. Translated: CSARTLFSGRAF.